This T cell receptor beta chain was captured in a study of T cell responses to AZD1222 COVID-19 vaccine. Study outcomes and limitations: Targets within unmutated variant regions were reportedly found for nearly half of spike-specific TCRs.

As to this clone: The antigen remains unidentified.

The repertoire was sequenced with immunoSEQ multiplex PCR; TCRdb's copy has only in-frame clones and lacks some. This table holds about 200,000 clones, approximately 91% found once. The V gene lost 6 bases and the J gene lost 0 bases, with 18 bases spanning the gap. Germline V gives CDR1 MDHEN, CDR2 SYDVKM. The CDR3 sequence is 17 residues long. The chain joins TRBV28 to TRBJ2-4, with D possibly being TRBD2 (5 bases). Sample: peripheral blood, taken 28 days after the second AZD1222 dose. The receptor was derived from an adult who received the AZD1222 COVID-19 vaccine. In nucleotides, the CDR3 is TGTGCCAGCAGCCCCATCGAGGGCGGTTTAGCCAAAAACATTCAGTACTTC. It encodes CASSPIEGGLAKNIQYF.